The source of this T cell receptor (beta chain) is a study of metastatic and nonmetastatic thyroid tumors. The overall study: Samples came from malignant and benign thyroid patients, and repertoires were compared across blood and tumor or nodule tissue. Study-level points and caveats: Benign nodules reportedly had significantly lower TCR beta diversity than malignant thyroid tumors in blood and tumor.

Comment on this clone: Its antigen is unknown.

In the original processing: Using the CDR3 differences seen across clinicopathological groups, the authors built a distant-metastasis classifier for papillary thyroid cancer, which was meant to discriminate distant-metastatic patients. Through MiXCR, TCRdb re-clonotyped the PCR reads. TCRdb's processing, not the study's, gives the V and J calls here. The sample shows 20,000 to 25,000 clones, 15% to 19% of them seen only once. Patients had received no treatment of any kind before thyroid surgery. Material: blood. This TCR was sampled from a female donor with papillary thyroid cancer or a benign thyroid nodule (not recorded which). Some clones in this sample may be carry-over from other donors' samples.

The CDR3 DNA is TGTGCCAGCAGCCCCACGATGGGCGGGGTGACCGGGGAGCTGTTTTTT. It codes for CASSPTMGGVTGELFF. This chain joins TRBV7-3 and TRBJ2-2; D might be TRBD2 (6 bases). Trimming took 5 bases from V and 5 from J, leaving 18 bases between them. The CDR3 contains 16 residues. Germline V CDR1 and CDR2: SGHTA, FQGTGA.